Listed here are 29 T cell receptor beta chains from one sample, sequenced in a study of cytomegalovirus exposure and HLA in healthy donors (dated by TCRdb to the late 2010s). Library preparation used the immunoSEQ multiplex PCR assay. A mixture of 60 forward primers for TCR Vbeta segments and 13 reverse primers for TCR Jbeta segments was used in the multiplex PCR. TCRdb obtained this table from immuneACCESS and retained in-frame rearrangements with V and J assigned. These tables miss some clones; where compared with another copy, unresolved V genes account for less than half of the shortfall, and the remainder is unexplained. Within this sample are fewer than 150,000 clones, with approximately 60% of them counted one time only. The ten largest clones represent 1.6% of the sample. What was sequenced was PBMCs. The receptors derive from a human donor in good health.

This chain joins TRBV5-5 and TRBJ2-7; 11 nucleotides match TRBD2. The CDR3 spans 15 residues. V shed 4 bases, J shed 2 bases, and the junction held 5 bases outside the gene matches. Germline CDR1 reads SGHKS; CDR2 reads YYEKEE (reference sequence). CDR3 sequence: CASSVRLAGTYEQYF. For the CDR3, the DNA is TGTGCCAGCAGCGTCAGACTAGCGGGGACCTACGAGCAGTACTTC.

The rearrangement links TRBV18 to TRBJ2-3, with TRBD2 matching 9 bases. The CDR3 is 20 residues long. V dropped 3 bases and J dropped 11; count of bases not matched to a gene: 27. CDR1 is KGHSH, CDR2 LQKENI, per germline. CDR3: CASSPREQVSLAGNLIGQYF. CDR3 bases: TGTGCCAGCTCACCTCGCGAACAGGTTTCTCTAGCGGGAAACCTCATTGGGCAGTATTTT.

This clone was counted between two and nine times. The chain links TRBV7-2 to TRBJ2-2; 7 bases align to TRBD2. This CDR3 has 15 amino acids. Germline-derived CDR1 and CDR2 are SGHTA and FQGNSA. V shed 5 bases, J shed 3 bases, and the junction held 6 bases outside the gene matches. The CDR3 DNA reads TGTGCCAGCAGCCAAACTAGCGCAGACACCGGGGAGCTGTTTTTT. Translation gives CASSQTSADTGELFF.

The CDR3 loop reads CASSYSFRDTEAFF. The CDR3 coding sequence is TGTGCCAGCAGTTACTCCTTTAGAGACACTGAAGCTTTCTTT. This rearrangement joins TRBV6-5 to TRBJ1-1; no clear D gene. The CDR3 runs to 14 residues. The V end was cut by 0 bases, the J end by 3 bases, with 8 bases between. Per germline, CDR1 MNHEY and CDR2 SVGAGI.

The CDR3 loop reads CASSRSGGGTETQYF. CDR3 coding DNA: TGTGCCAGCAGCCGTTCGGGGGGTGGGACGGAGACCCAGTACTTC. The gene calls are TRBV5-4 and TRBJ2-5; 7 nucleotides align to TRBD2. V lost 4 bases, J lost 5 bases, and 11 bases stayed unmatched. The germline gives CDR1 SGHNT, CDR2 YYREEE (reference sequence). The CDR3 is made up of 15 amino acids.

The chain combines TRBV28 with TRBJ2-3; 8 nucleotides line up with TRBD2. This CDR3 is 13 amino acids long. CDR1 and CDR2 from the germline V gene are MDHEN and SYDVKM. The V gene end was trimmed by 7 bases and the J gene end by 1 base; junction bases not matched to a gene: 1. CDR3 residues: CASTRGGTDTQYF. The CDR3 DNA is TGTGCCAGCACGCGGGGGGGCACAGATACGCAGTATTTT.

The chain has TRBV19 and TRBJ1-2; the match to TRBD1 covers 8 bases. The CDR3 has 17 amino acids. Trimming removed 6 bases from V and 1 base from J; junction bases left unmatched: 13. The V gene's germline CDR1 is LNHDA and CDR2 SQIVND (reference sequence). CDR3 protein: CASRRGQGASHNYGYTF. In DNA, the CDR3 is TGTGCCAGTAGGCGCGGACAGGGCGCCTCTCATAACTATGGCTACACCTTC.

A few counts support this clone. This CDR3 is CASSLGQGITDTQYF. Written as DNA, the CDR3 is TGTGCCAGCAGCTTGGGGCAGGGGATCACAGATACGCAGTATTTT. The V gene is TRBV5-8, the J gene TRBJ2-3, with D possibly matching TRBD1 (6 bases). V was trimmed by 0 bases and J by 2 bases, leaving 10 bases between them. Per germline, CDR1 SGHTS and CDR2 YDEGEE. The CDR3 has 15 amino acids. The variable domain in full, completed from reference TRBV5-8 and TRBJ2-3, reads EAGVTQSPTHLIKTRGQQATLRCSPISGHTSVYWYQQALGLGLQFLLWYDEGEERNRGNFPPRFSGRQFPNYSSELNVNALELEDSALYLCASSLGQGITDTQYFGPGTRLTVL.

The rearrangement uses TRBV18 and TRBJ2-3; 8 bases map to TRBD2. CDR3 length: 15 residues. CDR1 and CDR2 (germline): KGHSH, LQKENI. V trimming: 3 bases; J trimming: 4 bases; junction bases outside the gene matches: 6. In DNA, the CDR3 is TGTGCCAGCTCACCCCAAGCGGGAGAGGCAGATACGCAGTATTTT. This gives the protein CASSPQAGEADTQYF.

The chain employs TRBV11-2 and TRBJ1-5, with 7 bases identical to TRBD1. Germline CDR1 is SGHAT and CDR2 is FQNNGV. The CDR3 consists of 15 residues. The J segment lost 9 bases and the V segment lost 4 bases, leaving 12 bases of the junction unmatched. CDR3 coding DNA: TGTGCCAGCAGCTCCGGTTTTCAGGGGGGTCCGCCCCAGCATTTT. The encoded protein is CASSSGFQGGPPQHF.

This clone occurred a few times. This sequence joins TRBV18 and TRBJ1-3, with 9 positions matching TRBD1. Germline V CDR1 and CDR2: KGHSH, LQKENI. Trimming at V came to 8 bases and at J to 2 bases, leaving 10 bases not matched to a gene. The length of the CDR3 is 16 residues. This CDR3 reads CASAKSTGGTGNTIYF. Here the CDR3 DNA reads TGTGCCAGCGCAAAATCGACAGGGGGTACTGGAAACACCATATATTTT.

In DNA, the CDR3 is TGTGCCAGCCGCGACTCGACTCGTTCGGATACGCAGTATTTT. Amino acid sequence: CASRDSTRSDTQYF. The rearrangement uses TRBV6-7 and TRBJ2-3; D not certain. TRBV6-7 is classed as an ORF, of uncertain function. CDR3 length: 14 residues. V lost 8 bases and J 6 bases, leaving 18 bases between the germline ends.

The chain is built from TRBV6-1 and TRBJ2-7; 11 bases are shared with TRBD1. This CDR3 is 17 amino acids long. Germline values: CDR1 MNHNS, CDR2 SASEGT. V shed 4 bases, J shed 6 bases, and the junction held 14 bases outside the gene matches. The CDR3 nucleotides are TGTGCCAGCAGTGCCATTTTCGACGGGACAGGGGGAAGCGAGCAGTACTTC. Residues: CASSAIFDGTGGSEQYF.

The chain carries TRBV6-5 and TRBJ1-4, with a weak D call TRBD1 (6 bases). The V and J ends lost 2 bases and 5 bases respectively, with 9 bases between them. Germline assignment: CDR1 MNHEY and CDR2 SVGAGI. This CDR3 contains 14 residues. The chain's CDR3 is CASSYDRLNEKLFF. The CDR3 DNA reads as TGTGCCAGCAGTTACGACAGGTTAAATGAAAAACTGTTTTTT.

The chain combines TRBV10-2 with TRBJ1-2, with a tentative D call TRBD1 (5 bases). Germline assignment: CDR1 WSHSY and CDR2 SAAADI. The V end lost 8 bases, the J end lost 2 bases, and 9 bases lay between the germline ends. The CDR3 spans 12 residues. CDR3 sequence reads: CASAAGNYGYTF. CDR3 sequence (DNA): TGCGCCAGCGCTGCAGGGAACTATGGCTACACCTTC.

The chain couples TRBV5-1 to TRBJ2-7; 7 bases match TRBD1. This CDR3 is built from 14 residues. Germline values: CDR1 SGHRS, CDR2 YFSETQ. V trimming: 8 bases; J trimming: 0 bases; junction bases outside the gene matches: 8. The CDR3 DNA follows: TGCGCCAGTAGGGACAGCCCCAACTCCTACGAGCAGTACTTC. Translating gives CASRDSPNSYEQYF.

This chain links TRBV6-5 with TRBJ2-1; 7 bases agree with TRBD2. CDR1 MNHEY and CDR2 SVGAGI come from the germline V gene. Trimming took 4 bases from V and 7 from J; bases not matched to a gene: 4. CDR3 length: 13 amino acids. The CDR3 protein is CASSFPGGNEQFF. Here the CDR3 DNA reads TGTGCCAGCAGTTTCCCCGGGGGGAATGAGCAGTTCTTC.

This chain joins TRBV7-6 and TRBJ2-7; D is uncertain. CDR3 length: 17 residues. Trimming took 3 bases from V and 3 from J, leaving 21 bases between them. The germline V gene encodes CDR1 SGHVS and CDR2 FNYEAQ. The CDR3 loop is CASSFRVRGRSGYEQYF. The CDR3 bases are TGTGCCAGCAGCTTCCGTGTCCGTGGCCGATCGGGCTACGAGCAGTACTTC.

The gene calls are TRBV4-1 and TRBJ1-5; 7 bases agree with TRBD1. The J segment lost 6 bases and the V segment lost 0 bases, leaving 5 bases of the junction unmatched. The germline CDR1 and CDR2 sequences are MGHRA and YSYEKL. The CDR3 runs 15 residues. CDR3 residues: CASSQDHQGGQPQHF. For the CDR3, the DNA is TGCGCCAGCAGCCAAGATCACCAGGGGGGTCAGCCCCAGCATTTT.

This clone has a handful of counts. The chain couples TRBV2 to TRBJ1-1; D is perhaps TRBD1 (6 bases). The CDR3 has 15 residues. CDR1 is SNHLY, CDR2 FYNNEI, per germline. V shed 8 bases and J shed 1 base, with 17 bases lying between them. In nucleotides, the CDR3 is TGTGCCAGCCTTCAAACAGGGTCTGAGAACACTGAAGCTTTCTTT. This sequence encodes CASLQTGSENTEAFF.

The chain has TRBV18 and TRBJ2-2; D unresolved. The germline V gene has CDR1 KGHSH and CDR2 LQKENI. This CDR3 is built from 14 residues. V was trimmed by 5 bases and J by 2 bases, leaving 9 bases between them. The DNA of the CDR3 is TGTGCCAGCTCATCGGGTGGCAACACCGGGGAGCTGTTTTTT. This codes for CASSSGGNTGELFF. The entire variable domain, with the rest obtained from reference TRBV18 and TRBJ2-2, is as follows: NAGVMQNPRHLVRRRGQEARLRCSPMKGHSHVYWYRQLPEEGLKFMVYLQKENIIDESGMPKERFSAEFPKEGPSILRIQQVVRGDSAAYFCASSSGGNTGELFFGEGSRLTVL.

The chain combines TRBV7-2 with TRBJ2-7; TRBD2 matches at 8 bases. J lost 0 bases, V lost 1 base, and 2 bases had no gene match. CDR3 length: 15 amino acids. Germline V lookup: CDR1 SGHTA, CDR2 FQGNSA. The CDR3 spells CASSLDSGSSYEQYF. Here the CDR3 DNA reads TGTGCCAGCAGCTTAGACAGCGGGAGCTCCTACGAGCAGTACTTC.

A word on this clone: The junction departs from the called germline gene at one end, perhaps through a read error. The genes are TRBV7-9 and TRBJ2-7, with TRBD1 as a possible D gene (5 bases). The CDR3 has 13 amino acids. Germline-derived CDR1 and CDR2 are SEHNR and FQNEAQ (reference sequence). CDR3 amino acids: CATKTSRAYGQYF. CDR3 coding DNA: TGTGCCACCAAGACCTCCAGGGCGTACGGGCAGTACTTC.

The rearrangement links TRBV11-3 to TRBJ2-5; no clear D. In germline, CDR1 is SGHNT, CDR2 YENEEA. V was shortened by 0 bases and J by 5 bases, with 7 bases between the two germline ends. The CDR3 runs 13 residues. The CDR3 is CASSLDQAETQYF. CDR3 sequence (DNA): TGTGCCAGCAGCTTAGATCAAGCGGAGACCCAGTACTTC.

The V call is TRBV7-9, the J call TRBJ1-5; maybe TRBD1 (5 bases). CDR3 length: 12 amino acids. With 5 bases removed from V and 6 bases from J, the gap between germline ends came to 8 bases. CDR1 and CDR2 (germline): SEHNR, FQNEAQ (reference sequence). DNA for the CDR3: TGTGCCAGCAGCCAGGGCGGTCAGCCCCAGCATTTT. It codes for CASSQGGQPQHF.

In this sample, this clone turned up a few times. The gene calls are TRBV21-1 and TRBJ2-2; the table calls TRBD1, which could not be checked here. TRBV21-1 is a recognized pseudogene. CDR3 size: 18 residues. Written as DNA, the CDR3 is TGTGCCCGACATAAGGACAGGGATTGCCGACGGGACACCGGGGAGCTGTTTTTT. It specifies CARHKDRDCRRDTGELFF.

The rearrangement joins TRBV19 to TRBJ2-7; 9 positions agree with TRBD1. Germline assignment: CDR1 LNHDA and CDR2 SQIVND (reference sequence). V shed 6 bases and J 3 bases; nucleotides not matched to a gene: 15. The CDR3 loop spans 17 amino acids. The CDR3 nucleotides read TGTGCCAGTAGGCTCTCCCATAGTGACAGGGGGTACTACGAGCAGTACTTC. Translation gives CASRLSHSDRGYYEQYF.

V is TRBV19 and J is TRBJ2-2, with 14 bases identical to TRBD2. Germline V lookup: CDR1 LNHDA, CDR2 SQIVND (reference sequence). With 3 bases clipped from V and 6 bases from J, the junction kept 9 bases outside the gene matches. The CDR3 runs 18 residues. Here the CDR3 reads CASSIKPGLAGGAGELFF. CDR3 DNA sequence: TGTGCCAGTAGTATTAAGCCAGGACTAGCGGGAGGAGCCGGGGAGCTGTTTTTT.

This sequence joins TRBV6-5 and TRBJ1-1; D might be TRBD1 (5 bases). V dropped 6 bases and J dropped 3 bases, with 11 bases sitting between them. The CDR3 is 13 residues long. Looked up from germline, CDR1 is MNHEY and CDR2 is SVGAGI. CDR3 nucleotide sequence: TGTGCCAGCAGGTACCAGGGCGACACTGAAGCTTTCTTT. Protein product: CASRYQGDTEAFF.